This T cell receptor beta chain was recorded in a study of long-term antiretroviral therapy in people with HIV (dated by TCRdb to between 2021 and 2023). General notes on the study: Collection of the earliest samples took place about a decade ahead of the 2015 WHO recommendation for immediate ART, at a time when ART was typically delayed until CD4 counts fell. A retrospective serial study tested whether ART initiation and durable HIV suppression were associated with changes in peripheral blood TRB repertoire composition and diversity. From 30 to 35 adults with confirmed HIV infection, the cohort provided under 200 cryopreserved PBMC samples, gathered serially across a mean of around six years (range 1-12). About 35% of the 30 participants with HIV were female. Test extractions of a monoclonal T-cell line alongside a few dozen polyclonal samples showed no cross-contamination during QIAcube processing. Study-wide findings and limitations: The repertoire was dominated across all time points by expanded TRB clones identified before ART initiation, although this dominance was seen to fluctuate and to decrease in many PLHIV after ART. Starting ART was linked to a significant rise in TRB diversity, yet even after long-term ART the diversity remained significantly lower than in transplant donor controls. The samples span the years 2004 to 2017, and the ART regimens used at that time may not be as effective as current regimens. No data were available on ART adherence, viral resistance or therapy changes, limiting inferences about post-ART repertoire changes. Narrower CDR3 length ranges were observed in HIV repertoires than in controls, and an antigen-experienced repertoire with only a slight naive shift after ART was suggested by the network structure. Unsorted PBMC were profiled instead of sorted CD4+ and CD8+ T cells because pre-ART samples had limited cell numbers. Owing to limited PBMC availability, only the TCR beta chain was sequenced, without alpha chain pairing.

As to this clone: Its antigen is not yet known. No base-level quality is on record; no much larger clone is a single base apart.

Sequencing of the TRB variable region was done with the immunoSEQ hsTCRB v3.0 assay at survey level resolution. A depth of roughly 35,000-55,000 T-cell genomes per sample was targeted for TRB sequencing. Pooled TRB libraries were sequenced on an Illumina MiSeq with a v3 150-cycle kit. In the authors' own workflow: Repertoire analysis was performed in R inside a reproducible Nextflow workflow that covered QC, data transformation and analysis. LymphoSeq2, an R package for exploring AIRR-Seq data, was used to implement custom analyses. A few samples yielding fewer than 5000 total TRB sequences were excluded, leaving around 200 analyzed HIV repertoires. Among the 170 to 200 retained HIV repertoires, some 60 were collected before ART initiation and around 130 after ART initiation. Each repertoire was downsampled to 5000 TRB nucleotide sequences, and summary statistics were averaged across 100 downsampling iterations. The analysis kept only TRB sequences whose CDR3 regions were at least seven amino acids long. Two measures captured diversity: a Shannon entropy-derived clonality score and the Gini coefficient. In repertoire networks, the top 5000 CDR3 amino acid sequences were linked whenever an edit distance of one separated two sequences. For TRB CDR3 amino acid sequences, antigen specificity groups and MHC restriction were predicted with GLIPH2. To flag known associations with CMV, EBV, HIV or tissue antigens, CDR3 amino acid sequences were compared against VDJdb and McPAS-TCR. Pre-ART, post-ART and control groups were compared with Wilcoxon signed-rank tests and Holm-Bonferroni correction. This immuneACCESS table, as held by TCRdb, lists in-frame sequences with V and J called but not all clones. Of the missing ones, under half trace to an unresolved V gene in checked studies; the others have no known cause. The V and J calls and clone size come from that table; D and trimming were worked out from the DNA. The sample records 14,000 or so clones, roughly 85% of which are singletons. The top ten hold approximately 15% of the sample.

Participants were included only if at least one PBMC sample before ART initiation and at least two post-ART samples were available. All participants with HIV were treated in the United States of America. Before DNA extraction, cryopreserved samples of roughly 0.95-10 million PBMC were thawed and washed. At the time of the earliest PBMC sample, participants with HIV were aged between about 23 and 55 years. PBMC samples from each participant spanned 1-4 timepoints before ART initiation and 2-8 timepoints after ART initiation, with a median of 7 samples. Serial HIV viral load, CD4+ T-cell count, ART history and demographic data were obtained for every participant. A Qiagen kit on a QIAcube was used to extract genomic DNA from unsorted PBMC, with samples processed in batches of 12. From its cysteine to its phenylalanine, the CDR3 spans 13 amino acids. Only CDR3 DNA is held: 39 bases, read in frame from base 1. V is shortened by 5 bases, J by 2 bases, and the region joining them spans 10 bases. CDR1 MNHEY and CDR2 SMNVEV are derived from the germline V gene (reference sequence).

The sample in question was unsorted PBMCs, obtained 1.8 years before starting antiretroviral therapy. The rearranged segments are TRBV27 and TRBJ2-7, with the D gene uncertain. The sequence derives from a middle-aged woman with HIV. The CDR3 protein is CASSLTVTYEQYF. In nucleotide form, the sequence is TGTGCCAGCAGTCTAACGGTTACCTACGAGCAGTACTTC.